This T cell receptor (beta chain) came from a study of OX40 agonist ivuxolimab in advanced cancers. Turning to the study itself: Patients took ivuxolimab, an agonistic anti-OX40 (CD134) antibody.

As concerns this clone: Its matching antigen is unknown.

Per the germline V gene, CDR1 is SGHRS and CDR2 is YFSETQ. V was cut by 1 base and J by 5 bases, with 23 bases left in between. This CDR3 region has 18 residues. General study points: At doses 0.1 to 3.0 mg/kg, CD4+ and CD8+ clones expanded.

TCRdb keeps only in-frame clones here, not all; method: immunoSEQ multiplex PCR. The sample has approximately 98,000 clones, more than 80% seen once. The rearrangement joins TRBV5-1 to TRBJ2-3, with a tentative D call TRBD2 (6 bases). The TCR comes from an adult with an advanced solid tumor such as melanoma, head and neck, liver or kidney cancer. Sequenced material: CD4+ or CD8+ T cells sorted from blood, taken in a trial of the OX40 agonist ivuxolimab. Here the CDR3 reads CASSLKPGSPTQVDTQYF. The CDR3 DNA reads TGCGCCAGCAGCTTGAAACCCGGGAGCCCCACCCAGGTAGATACGCAGTATTTT.